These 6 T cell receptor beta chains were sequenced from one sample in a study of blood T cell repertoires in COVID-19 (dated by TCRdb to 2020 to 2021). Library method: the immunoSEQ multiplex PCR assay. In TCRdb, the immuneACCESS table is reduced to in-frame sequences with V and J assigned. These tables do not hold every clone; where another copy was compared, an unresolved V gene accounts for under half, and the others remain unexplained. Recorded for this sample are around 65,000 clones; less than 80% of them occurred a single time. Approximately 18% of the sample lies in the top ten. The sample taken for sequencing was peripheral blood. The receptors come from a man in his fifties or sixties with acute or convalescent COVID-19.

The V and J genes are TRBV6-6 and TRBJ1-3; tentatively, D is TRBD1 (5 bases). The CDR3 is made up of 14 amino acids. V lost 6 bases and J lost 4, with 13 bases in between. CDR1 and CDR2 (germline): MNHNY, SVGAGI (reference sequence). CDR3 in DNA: TGTGCCAGCAGCCCATCGACAGCCGGAAACACCATATATTTT. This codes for CASSPSTAGNTIYF.

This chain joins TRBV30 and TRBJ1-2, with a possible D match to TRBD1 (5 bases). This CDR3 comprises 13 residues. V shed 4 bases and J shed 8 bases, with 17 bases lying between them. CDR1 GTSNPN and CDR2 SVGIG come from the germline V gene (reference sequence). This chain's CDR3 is CAWIRGLSGGYTF. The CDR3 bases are TGTGCCTGGATTAGGGGATTAAGTGGAGGCTACACCTTC.

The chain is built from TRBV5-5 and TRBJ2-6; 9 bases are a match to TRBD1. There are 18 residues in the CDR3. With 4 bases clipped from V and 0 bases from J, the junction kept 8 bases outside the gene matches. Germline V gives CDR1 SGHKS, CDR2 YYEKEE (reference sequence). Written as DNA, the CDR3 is TGTGCCAGCAGCCCCCCGGGACAGGGCCCCTCTGGGGCCAACGTCCTGACTTTC. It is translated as CASSPPGQGPSGANVLTF. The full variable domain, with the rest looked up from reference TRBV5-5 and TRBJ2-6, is DAGVTQSPTHLIKTRGQQVTLRCSPISGHKSVSWYQQVLGQGPQFIFQYYEKEERGRGNFPDRFSARQFPNYSSELNVNALLLGDSALYLCASSPPGQGPSGANVLTFGAGSRLTVL.

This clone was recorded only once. The CDR3: CASSLDRGRDTQYF. In DNA, the CDR3 is TGTGCCAGCAGCCTCGACAGGGGACGTGATACGCAGTATTTT. V and J are TRBV7-3 and TRBJ2-3, with 8 bases matching TRBD1. The length of the CDR3 is 14 residues. V shed 5 bases, J shed 6 bases, and the junction held 7 bases outside the gene matches. Germline V gives CDR1 SGHTA, CDR2 FQGTGA.

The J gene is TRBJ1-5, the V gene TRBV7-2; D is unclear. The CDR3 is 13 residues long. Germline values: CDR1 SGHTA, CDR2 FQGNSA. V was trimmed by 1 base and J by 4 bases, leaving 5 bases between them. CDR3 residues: CASSLDRNQPQHF. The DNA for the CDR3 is TGTGCCAGCAGCTTAGACAGAAATCAGCCCCAGCATTTT. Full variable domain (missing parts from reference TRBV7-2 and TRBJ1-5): GAGVSQSPSNKVTEKGKDVELRCDPISGHTALYWYRQSLGQGLEFLIYFQGNSAPDKSGLPSDRFSAERTGGSVSTLTIQRTQQEDSAVYLCASSLDRNQPQHFGDGTRLSIL.

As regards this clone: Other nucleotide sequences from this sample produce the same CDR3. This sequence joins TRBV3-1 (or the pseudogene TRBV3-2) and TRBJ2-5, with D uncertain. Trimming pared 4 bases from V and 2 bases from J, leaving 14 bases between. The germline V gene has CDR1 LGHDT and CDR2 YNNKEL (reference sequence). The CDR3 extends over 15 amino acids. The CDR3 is CASSPPGRGQETQYF. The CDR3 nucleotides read TGTGCCAGCAGCCCCCCCGGCCGCGGACAAGAGACCCAGTACTTC.